The 18 T cell receptor beta chains listed next were all sequenced from one sample in a study of OX40 agonist ivuxolimab in advanced cancers. Profiled with immunoSEQ multiplex PCR; TCRdb holds only in-frame clones, not every one. The table lists approximately 77,000 clones, around 90% of them singletons, with around 1.6% in the top ten. Sample: CD4+ or CD8+ T cells sorted from blood, taken in a trial of the OX40 agonist ivuxolimab. The receptors here all came from an adult with an advanced solid tumor such as melanoma, head and neck, liver or kidney cancer.

This chain links TRBV15 with TRBJ2-1; 12 bases are shared with TRBD1. Losses at the gene ends were 1 base for V and 6 bases for J; bases not matched to a gene: 4. The CDR3 contains 16 residues. The V gene's germline CDR1 is LNHNV and CDR2 YYDKDF (reference sequence). The CDR3 spells CATSRGRDRGLNEQFF. CDR3 nucleotide sequence: TGTGCCACCAGCAGAGGCCGGGACAGGGGGCTCAATGAGCAGTTCTTC.

The chain uses TRBV5-1 and TRBJ1-1, with D possibly matching TRBD1 (5 bases). The V gene lost 6 bases and the J gene lost 1 base, with 16 bases spanning the gap. The CDR3 is made up of 15 amino acids. Looked up from germline, CDR1 is SGHRS and CDR2 is YFSETQ. In DNA form, the CDR3 reads TGCGCCAGCAACCCTTTGGCAGGGTCGAACACTGAAGCTTTCTTT. Encoded protein: CASNPLAGSNTEAFF.

The chain employs TRBV19 and TRBJ2-6; possibly TRBD2 for D (5 bases). Trimming cost V 2 bases and J 3 bases, with 8 bases left between them. The CDR3 sequence is 15 residues long. Per the germline V gene, CDR1 is LNHDA and CDR2 is SQIVND (reference sequence). In DNA, the CDR3 is TGTGCCAGTAGTATAAAGGCGGGTGGGGCCAACGTCCTGACTTTC. It encodes CASSIKAGGANVLTF.

This clone was seen a few times. The V and J genes are TRBV11-2 and TRBJ2-1; D is uncertain. Trimming stripped 1 base from V and 2 bases from J, with 12 bases between. Per germline, CDR1 SGHAT and CDR2 FQNNGV. The CDR3 runs 16 residues. The CDR3: CASSLARWIAYNEQFF. The DNA for the CDR3 is TGTGCCAGCAGCTTAGCCCGTTGGATAGCCTACAATGAGCAGTTCTTC.

This clone was recorded once. The chain employs TRBV30 and TRBJ1-2; no definite D call. Per germline, CDR1 GTSNPN and CDR2 SVGIG (reference sequence). Trimming pared 0 bases from V and 8 bases from J, leaving 7 bases between. CDR3 length: 11 amino acids. CDR3 protein: CAWSVGCGYTF. CDR3 bases: TGTGCCTGGAGTGTTGGTTGCGGCTACACCTTC.

This chain links TRBV10-1 with TRBJ2-1; D uncertain. Per germline, CDR1 WNHNN and CDR2 SYGVQD (reference sequence). This CDR3 has 14 residues. Trimming removed 6 bases at V and 7 bases at J, with 16 bases between. CDR3 protein: CASSPGGISNEQFF. DNA of the CDR3: TGCGCCAGCAGCCCCGGTGGTATCTCGAATGAGCAGTTCTTC.

A remark on this clone: The sample holds other DNA sequences that translate to the same CDR3. The chain uses TRBV9 and TRBJ1-2; 11 bases align to TRBD1. V trimming: 4 bases; J trimming: 4 bases; junction bases outside the gene matches: 6. CDR3 length: 15 amino acids. The germline CDR1 and CDR2 sequences are SGDLS and YYNGEE. The CDR3 region has the DNA TGTGCCAGCAGCCCTGGGACAGGGGGTGTCTATGGCTACACCTTC. Its translation: CASSPGTGGVYGYTF.

The chain carries TRBV5-5 and TRBJ1-2, with 7 bases matching TRBD1. The CDR3 loop spans 13 amino acids. The V gene end was trimmed by 2 bases and the J gene end by 4 bases; junction bases not matched to a gene: 2. From germline, CDR1 is SGHKS and CDR2 YYEKEE (reference sequence). CDR3 sequence (DNA): TGTGCCAGCAGCTTCGCAGGGGGCTATGGCTACACCTTC. This gives the protein CASSFAGGYGYTF.

The chain couples TRBV19 to TRBJ2-1; tentative D call: TRBD2 (5 bases). The CDR3 length is 13 residues. V lost 2 bases to trimming and J lost 9 bases, with 11 bases between them. CDR1 is LNHDA and CDR2 is SQIVND in the germline V gene (reference sequence). CDR3 bases: TGTGCCAGTAGTATATCCGGGAAAGGTGAGCAGTTCTTC. Translating it yields CASSISGKGEQFF. Full variable domain (remainder filled in from reference TRBV19 and TRBJ2-1): DGGITQSPKYLFRKEGQNVTLSCEQNLNHDAMYWYRQDPGQGLRLIYYSQIVNDFQKGDIAEGYSVSREKKESFPLTVTSAQKNPTAFYLCASSISGKGEQFFGPGTRLTVL.

The gene calls are TRBV28 and TRBJ2-1; perhaps TRBD1 as D (5 bases). The CDR3 is 14 residues long. V lost 1 base and J 4 bases, leaving 8 bases between the germline ends. Per the germline V gene, CDR1 is MDHEN and CDR2 is SYDVKM. The CDR3 DNA follows: TGTGCCAGCAGTTTATTTAGACAGTACAATGAGCAGTTCTTC. Translating gives CASSLFRQYNEQFF.

The V and J genes are TRBV4-1 and TRBJ2-3, with D uncertain. Deletions cut 1 base from V and 2 bases from J, with 13 bases between. CDR3 length: 16 amino acids. Germline lookup yields CDR1 MGHRA and CDR2 YSYEKL. The DNA of the CDR3 is TGCGCCAGCAGCCAAGCCGACTTCGTTTACACAGATACGCAGTATTTT. This encodes CASSQADFVYTDTQYF.

V usage is TRBV9 and J usage is TRBJ1-1; no firm D call. Between the trimmed V and J ends, which lost 1 base and 3 bases, there was a span of 16 bases. This CDR3 comprises 16 residues. Germline V gene data show CDR1 as SGDLS and CDR2 as YYNGEE. CDR3 residues: CASSVNAFAADTEAFF. DNA of the CDR3: TGTGCCAGCAGCGTAAACGCCTTTGCGGCGGACACTGAAGCTTTCTTT.

V gene TRBV9 combines with J gene TRBJ2-5; D call uncertain. CDR1 is SGDLS and CDR2 is YYNGEE in the germline V gene. Trimming shortened V by 2 bases and J by 2 bases, and 13 bases separated the two germline ends. CDR3 size: 15 residues. DNA of the CDR3: TGTGCCAGCAGCGTCACCCCAGGACCTCAAGAGACCCAGTACTTC. This codes for CASSVTPGPQETQYF.

This clone was observed a single time. The V call is TRBV6-1, the J call TRBJ2-1; 11 positions agree with TRBD2. CDR3 length: 13 residues. The trim removed 6 bases at V and 13 bases at J, leaving 8 bases unmatched. Looked up from germline, CDR1 is MNHNS and CDR2 is SASEGT. CDR3 coding DNA: TGTGCCAGCAGCCCCGGGACTAGCGGCTTCCAGTTCTTC. It yields the protein CASSPGTSGFQFF.

The chain recombines TRBV7-2 with TRBJ2-5; 8 bases are a match to TRBD1. The germline CDR1 and CDR2 sequences are SGHTA and FQGNSA. The CDR3 has 15 amino acids. Trimming at V came to 3 bases and at J to 4 bases, leaving 7 bases not matched to a gene. The CDR3 region has the DNA TGTGCCAGCAGCTTGGGACAGGCGGAGGTAGAGACCCAGTACTTC. Translating gives CASSLGQAEVETQYF. The whole variable domain, filled in from reference TRBV7-2 and TRBJ2-5, reads GAGVSQSPSNKVTEKGKDVELRCDPISGHTALYWYRQSLGQGLEFLIYFQGNSAPDKSGLPSDRFSAERTGGSVSTLTIQRTQQEDSAVYLCASSLGQAEVETQYFGPGTRLLVL.

CDR3 coding DNA: TGTGCCAGCAGCTTCATGGGGAGCGCTGAAGCTTTCTTT. Translating gives CASSFMGSAEAFF. V is TRBV7-9 and J is TRBJ1-1; D is undetermined. The CDR3 runs 13 residues. With 3 bases removed from V and 6 bases from J, the gap between germline ends came to 11 bases. Germline assignment: CDR1 SEHNR and CDR2 FQNEAQ (reference sequence).

This chain uses TRBV28 with TRBJ2-2; no clear D gene. This CDR3 is 15 amino acids long. Trimming removed 3 bases from V and 8 bases from J, with 16 bases in between. Germline V gene data show CDR1 as MDHEN and CDR2 as SYDVKM. In DNA, the CDR3 is TGTGCCAGCAGTTTCCTGGGCCTTGTTGGAGGGGAGCTGTTTTTT. This translates into CASSFLGLVGGELFF. Using reference TRBV28 and TRBJ2-2 for the parts outside the CDR3, the full variable domain is DVKVTQSSRYLVKRTGEKVFLECVQDMDHENMFWYRQDPGLGLRLIYFSYDVKMKEKGDIPEGYSVSREKKERFSLILESASTNQTSMYLCASSFLGLVGGELFFGEGSRLTVL.

The chain combines TRBV6-5 with TRBJ1-5; D is unclear. Trimming left V 4 bases short and J 1 base short, with 8 bases between. Germline loops: CDR1 MNHEY, CDR2 SVGAGI. This CDR3 is built from 14 residues. For the CDR3, the DNA is TGTGCCAGCAGTTCTACATTCAGCAATCAGCCCCAGCATTTT. It translates to CASSSTFSNQPQHF.